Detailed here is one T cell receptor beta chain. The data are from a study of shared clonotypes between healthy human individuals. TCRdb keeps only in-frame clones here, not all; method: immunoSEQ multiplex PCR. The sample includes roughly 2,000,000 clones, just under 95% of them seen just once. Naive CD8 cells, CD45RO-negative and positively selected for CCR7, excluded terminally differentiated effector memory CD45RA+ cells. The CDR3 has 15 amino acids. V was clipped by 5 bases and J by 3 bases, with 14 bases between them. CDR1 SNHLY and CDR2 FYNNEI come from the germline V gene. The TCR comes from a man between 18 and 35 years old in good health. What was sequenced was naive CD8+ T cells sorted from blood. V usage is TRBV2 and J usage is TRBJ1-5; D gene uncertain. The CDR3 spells CASSPGPDNNQPQHF. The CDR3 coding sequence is TGTGCCAGCAGTCCCGGGCCCGATAACAATCAGCCCCAGCATTTT.